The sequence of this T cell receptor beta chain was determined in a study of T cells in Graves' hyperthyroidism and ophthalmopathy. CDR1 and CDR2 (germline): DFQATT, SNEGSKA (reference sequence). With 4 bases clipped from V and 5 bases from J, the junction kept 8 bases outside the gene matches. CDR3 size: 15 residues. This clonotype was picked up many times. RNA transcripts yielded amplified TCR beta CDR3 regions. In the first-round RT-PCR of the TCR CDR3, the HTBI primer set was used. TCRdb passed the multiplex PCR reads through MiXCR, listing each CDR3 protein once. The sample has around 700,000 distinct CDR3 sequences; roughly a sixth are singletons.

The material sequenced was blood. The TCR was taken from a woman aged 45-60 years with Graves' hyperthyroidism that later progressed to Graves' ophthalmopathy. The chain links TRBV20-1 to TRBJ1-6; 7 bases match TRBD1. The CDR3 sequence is CSAIPGQWDNSPLHF. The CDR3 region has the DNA TGCAGTGCTATTCCGGGACAGTGGGATAATTCACCCCTCCACTTT.